The sequence of this TCR beta chain was determined in a study of CD8 T cells in ankylosing spondylitis. Study-wide results and caveats: Clones linked to the disease showed a CD8+ phenotype. They occurred at relatively low frequencies in peripheral blood.

Molecular-barcoded quantitative 5'-RACE produced these TCR beta libraries. TCRdb independently ran MiXCR on the 5' RACE reads; one entry per CDR3 protein. The table lists 250,000 to 400,000 distinct CDR3 sequences, approximately 10% of them singletons. The CDR3 consists of 14 residues. V lost 7 bases to trimming and J lost 3 bases, with 18 bases between them. Germline V gives CDR1 DFQATT, CDR2 SNEGSKA (reference sequence). This clonotype was seen repeatedly, ten times or more. The antigen remains unidentified. This receptor was identified in a female donor with ankylosing spondylitis or in good health (not recorded which). The chain uses TRBV20-1 and TRBJ1-1, with D maybe TRBD1 (5 bases). The sequencing input was blood, either unsorted or a sorted T cell fraction (not recorded which). The CDR3 nucleotides read TGCAGTGACCTAGGGAGGGGAGCGGACACTGAAGCTTTCTTT. Protein product: CSDLGRGADTEAFF.